This T cell receptor (beta chain) was recorded in a study of blood T cells in healthy people across ages (dated by TCRdb to the mid-2010s). The study in broad terms: Template switching captured roughly one uniquely barcoded TCR beta cDNA molecule per two T cells in model experiments. To avoid experimental bias, donors of different ages were randomly spread across the sequencing lanes. Using deep sequencing normalized with unique cDNA molecular identifiers, the study measured how TCR beta repertoire diversity changes with age. Using the same blood draw, the study looked at two additional independent replicas of 1 million unique cDNA reads for two donors, one aged 18 to 30 and the other aged 80 or older. The donors were divided into four age groups: young (average approximately 16 years), middle-aged (almost 40), aged (around 67) and long-lived (nearly 85). Results and caveats for the whole study, not just this receptor: Estimates of total diversity based on one million sequenced T cells were regarded as lower bounds and as underestimates. Since profiling was done on bulk unsorted PBMCs, naive and antigen-experienced compartments could not be conclusively compared. Because the CMV infection status of the donors was unknown, age-related changes in expanded clonotypes may potentially have been confounded. Compared with the aged group, the long-lived group had more naive CD4+ T cells, fewer expanded clones and increased TCR diversity, suggesting age selection. The percentage of naive T cells measured by flow cytometry correlated strongly with observed TCR beta diversity. As age increased, observed TCR beta diversity per million T cells dropped in a roughly linear way, and a significant reduction was already evident by age about 36.

This clonotype was counted ten times or more. Its target antigen remains unknown. The input lacks base qualities; no much larger clone sits a single base away. The roughly 39 donors, aged about 6 to 95 years, were systemically healthy Caucasian individuals from Russia. Each donor gave 8 to 10 milliliters of peripheral blood, drawn into EDTA-treated Vacutainer tubes. Ficoll-Paque density-gradient centrifugation was used to isolate PBMCs, with at least 6.5 million per sample. Total RNA was extracted from PBMCs with Trizol reagent, with at least 5 micrograms obtained per sample. Naive CD45RAhigh/CD27high T cell percentages were measured by flow cytometry on a PBMC aliquot from every donor. The method behind the library was 5' RACE. Sequencing instrument: Illumina HiSeq 2500. A second PCR of about 6 to 11 cycles was performed with a sample-barcoded 5' primer and a J-beta primer mix. A unique molecular identifier was introduced onto each TCR beta cDNA molecule by a template-switch 5' adaptor carrying 12 random nucleotides. Each sample yielded at least 2.5 million CDR3-containing paired-end reads. The Mint cDNA synthesis kit, primed by a TRBC-specific oligonucleotide, was used to synthesize first-strand cDNA from all RNA. Following uracil-DNA glycosylase treatment, all cDNA underwent a first 18-cycle PCR with the universal primers M1SS and BC2_uni_R. Turning to the authors' computational methods: Each sample was normalized by randomly selecting 1 million high-quality reads, each carrying a distinct molecular identifier. Reads sharing molecular identifiers were discarded rather than binned into consensus sequences. MiTCR, set to a Q25 quality threshold and the strictest error-elimination algorithm, was used for CDR3 identification, clonotype clustering and error correction. Lower-bound total TCR beta diversity was estimated with a nonparametric unseen species model using Euler transformation. TCRdb applied fastp at Q25 and MiXCR to the public reads, then kept only in-frame beta chains. Each record represents a unique CDR3 protein, reported with the most common genes and DNA among its rows. Clone size and V and J calls follow TCRdb, not the original study. The sample profile shows about 1,500,000 distinct CDR3 sequences; about 30% of them were found once. 6.5% to 8.5% of the sample is taken by the ten largest.

Counted from cysteine to phenylalanine, this CDR3 has 14 amino acids. Only CDR3 DNA remains: 42 bases, in frame from the first base. V is trimmed back by 6 bases and J by 5 bases, and the junction contains 5 bases that no gene match accounts for. The rearranged segments are TRBV12-3 or TRBV12-4 and TRBJ2-7, with 12 middle bases fitting TRBD1. The source is a woman aged 25 to 39 in good health. Sequencing used blood. CDR3 protein: CASRPGTGGNEQYF. At the DNA level, the sequence is TGTGCCAGCAGGCCCGGGACAGGGGGCAACGAGCAGTACTTC.